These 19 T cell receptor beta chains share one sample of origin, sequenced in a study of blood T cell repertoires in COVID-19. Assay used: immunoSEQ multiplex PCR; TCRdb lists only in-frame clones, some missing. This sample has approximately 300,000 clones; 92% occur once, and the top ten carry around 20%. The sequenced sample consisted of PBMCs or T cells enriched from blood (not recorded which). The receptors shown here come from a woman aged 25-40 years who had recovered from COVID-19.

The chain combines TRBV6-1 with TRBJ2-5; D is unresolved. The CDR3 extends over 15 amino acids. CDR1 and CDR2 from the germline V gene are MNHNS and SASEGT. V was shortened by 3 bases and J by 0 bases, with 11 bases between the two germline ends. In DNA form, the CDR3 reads TGTGCCAGCAGTGATTGGCGGCCGTACCAAGAGACCCAGTACTTC. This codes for CASSDWRPYQETQYF.

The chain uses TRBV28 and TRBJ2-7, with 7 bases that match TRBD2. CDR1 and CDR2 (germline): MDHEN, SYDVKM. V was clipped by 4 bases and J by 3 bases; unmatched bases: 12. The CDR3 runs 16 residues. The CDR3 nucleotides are TGTGCCAGCAGTTCCTCCATGGCAGCGGGGCTCTACGAGCAGTACTTC. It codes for CASSSSMAAGLYEQYF.

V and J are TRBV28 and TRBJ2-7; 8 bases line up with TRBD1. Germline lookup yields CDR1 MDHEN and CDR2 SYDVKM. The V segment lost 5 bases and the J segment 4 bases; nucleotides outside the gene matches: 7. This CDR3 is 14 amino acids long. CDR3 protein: CASSPTGVSYEQYF. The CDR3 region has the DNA TGTGCCAGCAGTCCGACAGGGGTTAGTTACGAGCAGTACTTC. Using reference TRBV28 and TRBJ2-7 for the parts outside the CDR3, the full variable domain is DVKVTQSSRYLVKRTGEKVFLECVQDMDHENMFWYRQDPGLGLRLIYFSYDVKMKEKGDIPEGYSVSREKKERFSLILESASTNQTSMYLCASSPTGVSYEQYFGPGTRLTVT.

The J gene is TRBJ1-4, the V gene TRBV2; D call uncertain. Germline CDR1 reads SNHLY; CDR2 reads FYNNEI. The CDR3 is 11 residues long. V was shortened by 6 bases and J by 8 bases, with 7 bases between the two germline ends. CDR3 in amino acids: CASSPREKLFF. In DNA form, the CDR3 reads TGTGCCAGCAGCCCCAGGGAAAAACTGTTTTTT.

CDR3 DNA sequence: TGTGCCAGCAGCCCCGGGGGGGTCGGGGAGCTGTTTTTT. This gives the protein CASSPGGVGELFF. V and J are TRBV7-2 and TRBJ2-2; 8 positions agree with TRBD2. Germline assignment: CDR1 SGHTA and CDR2 FQGNSA. CDR3 length: 13 amino acids. After removal of 5 bases from V and 7 bases from J, the junction contained 3 bases not matched to a gene.

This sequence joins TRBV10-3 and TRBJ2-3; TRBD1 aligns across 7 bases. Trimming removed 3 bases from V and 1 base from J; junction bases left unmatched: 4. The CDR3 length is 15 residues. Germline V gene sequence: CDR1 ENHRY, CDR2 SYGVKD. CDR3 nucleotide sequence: TGTGCCATCAGTGACCTAACAGGGGGCACAGATACGCAGTATTTT. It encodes CAISDLTGGTDTQYF.

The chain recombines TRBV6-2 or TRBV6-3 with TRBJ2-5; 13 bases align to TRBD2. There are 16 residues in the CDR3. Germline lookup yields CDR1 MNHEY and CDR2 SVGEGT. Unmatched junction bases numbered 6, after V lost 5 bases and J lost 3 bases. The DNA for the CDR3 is TGTGCCAGCAGTCACACCGGGACTAGCGGGGAAGAGACCCAGTACTTC. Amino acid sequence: CASSHTGTSGEETQYF.

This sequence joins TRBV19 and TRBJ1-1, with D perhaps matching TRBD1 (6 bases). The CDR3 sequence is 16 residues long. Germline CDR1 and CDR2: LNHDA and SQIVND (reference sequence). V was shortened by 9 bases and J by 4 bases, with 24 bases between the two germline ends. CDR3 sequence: CASRHRGALHATEAFF. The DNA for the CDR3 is TGTGCCAGCCGCCATCGGGGGGCCCTGCATGCCACTGAAGCTTTCTTT.

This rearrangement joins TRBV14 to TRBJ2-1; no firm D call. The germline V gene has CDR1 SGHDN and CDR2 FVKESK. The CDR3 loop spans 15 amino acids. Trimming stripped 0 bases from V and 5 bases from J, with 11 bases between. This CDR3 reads CASSQDPPTDNEQFF. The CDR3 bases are TGTGCCAGCAGCCAAGATCCACCTACGGACAATGAGCAGTTCTTC.

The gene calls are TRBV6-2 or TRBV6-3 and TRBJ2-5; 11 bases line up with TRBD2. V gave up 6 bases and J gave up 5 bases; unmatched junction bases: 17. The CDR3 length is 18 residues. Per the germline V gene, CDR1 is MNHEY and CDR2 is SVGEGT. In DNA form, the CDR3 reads TGTGCCAGCAGCCCTGCGGGGGTTAGCGGGAGGGCCCTGGAGACCCAGTACTTC. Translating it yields CASSPAGVSGRALETQYF.

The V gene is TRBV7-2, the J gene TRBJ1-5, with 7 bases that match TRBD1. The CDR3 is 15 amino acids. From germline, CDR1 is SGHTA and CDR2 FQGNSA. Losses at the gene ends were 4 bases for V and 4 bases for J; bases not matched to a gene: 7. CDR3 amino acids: CASSSGWTGNQPQHF. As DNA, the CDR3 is TGTGCCAGCAGCTCGGGTTGGACAGGAAATCAGCCCCAGCATTTT.

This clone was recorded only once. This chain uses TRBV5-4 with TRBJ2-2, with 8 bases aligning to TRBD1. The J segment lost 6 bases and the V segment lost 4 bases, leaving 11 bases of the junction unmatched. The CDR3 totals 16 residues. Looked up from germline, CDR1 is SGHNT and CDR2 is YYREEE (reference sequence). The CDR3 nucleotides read TGTGCCAGCAGCCCTAGACAGGGGAGCTTGTCCGGGGAGCTGTTTTTT. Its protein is CASSPRQGSLSGELFF.

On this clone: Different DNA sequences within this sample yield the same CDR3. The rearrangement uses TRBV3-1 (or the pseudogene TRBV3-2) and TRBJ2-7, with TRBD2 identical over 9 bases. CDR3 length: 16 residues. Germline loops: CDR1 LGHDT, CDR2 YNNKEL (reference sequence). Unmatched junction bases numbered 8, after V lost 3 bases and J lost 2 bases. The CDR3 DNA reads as TGTGCCAGCAGCCACAGCGGACTAGCGCCTCCCTACGAGCAGTACTTC. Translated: CASSHSGLAPPYEQYF.

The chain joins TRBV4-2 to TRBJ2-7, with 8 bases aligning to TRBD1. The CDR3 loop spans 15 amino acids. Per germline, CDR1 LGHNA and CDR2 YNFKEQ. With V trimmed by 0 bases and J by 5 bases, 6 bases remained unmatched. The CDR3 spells CASSQEARGPHEQYF. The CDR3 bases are TGTGCCAGCAGCCAAGAGGCCAGGGGGCCGCACGAGCAGTACTTC.

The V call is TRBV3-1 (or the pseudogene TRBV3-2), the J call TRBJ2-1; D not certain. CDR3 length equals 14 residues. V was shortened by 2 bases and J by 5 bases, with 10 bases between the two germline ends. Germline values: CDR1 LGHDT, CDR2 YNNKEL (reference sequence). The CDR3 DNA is TGTGCCAGCAGCCAATTTGAGTACGACAATGAGCAGTTCTTC. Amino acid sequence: CASSQFEYDNEQFF.

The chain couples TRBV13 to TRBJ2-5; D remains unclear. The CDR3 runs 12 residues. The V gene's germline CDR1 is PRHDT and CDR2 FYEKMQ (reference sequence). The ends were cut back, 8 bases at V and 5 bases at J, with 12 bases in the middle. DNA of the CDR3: TGTGCCAGCGCATCGGGTGGGGAGACCCAGTACTTC. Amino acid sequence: CASASGGETQYF.

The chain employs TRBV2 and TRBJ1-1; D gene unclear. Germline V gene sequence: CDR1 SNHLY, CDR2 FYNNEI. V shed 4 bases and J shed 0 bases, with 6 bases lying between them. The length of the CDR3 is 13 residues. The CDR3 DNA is TGTGCCAGCAGTGGCGGAATGAACACTGAAGCTTTCTTT. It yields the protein CASSGGMNTEAFF.

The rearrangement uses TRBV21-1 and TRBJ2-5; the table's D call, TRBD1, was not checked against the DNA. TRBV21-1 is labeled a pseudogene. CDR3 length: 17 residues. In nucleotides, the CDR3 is TGTGCCAGCAGCAAGGTCATCAGGACAGAAGTTAAAGAGACCCAGTACTTC. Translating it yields CASSKVIRTEVKETQYF.

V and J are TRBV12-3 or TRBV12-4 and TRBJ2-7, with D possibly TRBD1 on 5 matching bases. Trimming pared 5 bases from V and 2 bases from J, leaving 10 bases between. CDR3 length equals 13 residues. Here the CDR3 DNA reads TGTGCCAGCAGTCCCACAGGAGCCTACGAGCAGTACTTC. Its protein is CASSPTGAYEQYF.